The clone carrying this T cell receptor beta chain has ten or more counts. Its antigen is still unknown. These data originate in a study of neurological immune-mediated disorders. Study results and caveats: The study found the most TCR clonal expansion in HTLV-1-associated myelopathy and the least in multiple sclerosis, below healthy controls.

V lost 2 bases to trimming and J lost 12 bases; unmatched junction nucleotides: 23. CDR1 and CDR2 (germline): SGHTA, FQGNSA. This CDR3 has 19 residues. The cDNA was generated through 5'RACE incorporating 10-nucleotide random UMIs. Each CDR3 protein gets one entry after TCRdb re-called the 5' RACE reads with MiXCR. The data show some 53,000 distinct CDR3 sequences, 16% seen once. The unsorted libraries were produced from 2 million PBMCs held at -80 C. The receptor comes from a man aged 60 to 69 in good health. The chain employs TRBV7-2 and TRBJ2-1; 9 bases align to TRBD2. Sequencing used PBMCs. The CDR3 reads CASSLFRENAAGGSTWQFF. DNA of the CDR3: TGTGCCAGCAGCTTATTTAGGGAAAACGCCGCGGGAGGGTCAACGTGGCAGTTCTTC.